This T cell receptor beta chain emerged from a study of T-cell reconstitution after alpha-beta-depleted transplantation in children. Study-wide points: Newly produced T cells mostly provided counts and TCRbeta diversity after one year, as hyperexpanded clones declined. Alpha-beta T cells present about two months after transplant were reported to originate from several hundred expanded graft clones. At day 60, the high TCRbeta diversity found in some patients originated from recipient T cells and thymic progenitors that had survived.

Only a few counts were recorded for this clonotype. The antigen remains unidentified. Unique molecular identifiers were incorporated when the TCRbeta library was constructed. TCRdb reprocessed the PCR reads via MiXCR and lists one record per CDR3 protein. The table records a few hundred thousand distinct CDR3 sequences, about a quarter of them present only once. There are 13 residues in the CDR3. J was trimmed by 10 bases and V by 7 bases; bases with no gene match: 11. Germline CDR1 and CDR2: SQVTM and ANQGSEA. The material sequenced was PBMCs, taken before TCRalphabeta/CD19-depleted stem cell transplant. The origin of this receptor is a boy younger than two with Wiskott-Aldrich syndrome, due to receive a stem cell transplant. V usage is TRBV29-1 and J usage is TRBJ2-1, with 9 bases that match TRBD2. CDR3 DNA sequence: TGCAGCGGCGGCAGACTAGCGGTTAGGGAGCAGTTCTTC. Translated, it gives CSGGRLAVREQFF.